This TCR beta chain stems from a study of CD8+ T cells in alopecia areata. Study background: Patients received oral tofacitinib, 5 to 10 mg twice daily, for moderate-to-severe alopecia areata. The study, taken as a whole, reports: Researchers reported that TCR sharing among patients proved less clear than in mice, possibly HLA-linked.

Germline CDR1 is LNHDA and CDR2 is SQIVND (reference sequence). V was trimmed by 4 bases and J by 2 bases, leaving 14 bases between them. The CDR3 covers 15 residues. Extracted RNA was reverse transcribed, and the resulting cDNA served as sequencing template. Profiled with immunoSEQ multiplex PCR; TCRdb holds only in-frame clones, not every one. The data contain fewer than 250,000 clones, under 40% of them seen just once; the ten biggest clones take up 0.45% to 0.55%. This clone has a handful of counts. Its specificity is not known. Sample treatment: oral pan-JAK inhibitor, 5-10 mg twice daily. Starting from PBMCs, sorting isolated CD4+ and CD8+ T cells.

Here the sequenced sample was CD4+ T cells sorted from blood, taken between weeks 30 and 35, from a patient treated with tofacitinib. The clonotype was recovered from a human donor with alopecia areata. The chain employs TRBV19 and TRBJ1-1; D not certain. The CDR3 loop is CASSKMGWGNTEAFF. In DNA form, the CDR3 reads TGTGCCAGTAGTAAAATGGGGTGGGGAAACACTGAAGCTTTCTTT.